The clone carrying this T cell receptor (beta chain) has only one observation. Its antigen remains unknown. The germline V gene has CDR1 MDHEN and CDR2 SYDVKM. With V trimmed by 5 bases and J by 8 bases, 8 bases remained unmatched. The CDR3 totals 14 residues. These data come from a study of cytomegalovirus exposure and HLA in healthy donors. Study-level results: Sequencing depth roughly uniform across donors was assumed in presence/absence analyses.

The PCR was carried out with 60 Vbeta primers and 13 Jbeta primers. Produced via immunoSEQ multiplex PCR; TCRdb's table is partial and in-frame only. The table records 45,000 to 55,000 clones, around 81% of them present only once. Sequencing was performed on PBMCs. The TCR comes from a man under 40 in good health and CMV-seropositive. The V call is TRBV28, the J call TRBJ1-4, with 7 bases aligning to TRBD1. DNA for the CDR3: TGTGCCAGCAGTCAAACAGGGGTTGGGGAAAAACTGTTTTTT. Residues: CASSQTGVGEKLFF.